The 26 T cell receptor beta chains in this list originate from one sample, sequenced in a study of CD4 T cells in relation to SARS-CoV-2 and coronaviruses. Before the COVID-19 pandemic, during about 2010-2018, CD4+ T cells were taken from unexposed donors. After roughly ten days of culture, CD4+ T cells were isolated. Their specific antigens are unknown. Clones were sequenced by immunoSEQ multiplex PCR, and TCRdb holds only the in-frame ones, with some missing. The table has about 21,000 clones, roughly 69% seen once; the top ten hold about an eighth. Sequences were obtained from CD4+ T cells from PBMCs, cultured in vitro. The receptors derive from a human donor in good health.

The chain is built from TRBV3-1 (or the pseudogene TRBV3-2) and TRBJ2-7; 12 nucleotides agree with TRBD2. Unmatched junction bases numbered 10, after V lost 3 bases and J lost 1 base. The CDR3 totals 18 residues. Germline loops: CDR1 LGHDT, CDR2 YNNKEL (reference sequence). The CDR3 loop is CASSHRTSGTQGSYEQYF. The DNA of the CDR3 is TGTGCCAGCAGCCACCGGACTAGCGGGACGCAGGGGTCCTACGAGCAGTACTTC.

The CDR3 DNA is TGTGCCAGCAGCGTAGATGTTACCTCCTACAATGAGCAGTTCTTC. It translates to CASSVDVTSYNEQFF. V gene TRBV9 combines with J gene TRBJ2-1; the D is unclear. Trimming pared 0 bases from V and 0 bases from J, leaving 7 bases between. This CDR3 is 15 amino acids long. CDR1 is SGDLS, CDR2 YYNGEE, per germline.

The chain joins TRBV5-1 to TRBJ2-5; tentatively, D is TRBD2 (7 bases). The CDR3 spans 15 residues. V was clipped by 0 bases and J by 5 bases, with 14 bases between them. Germline lookup yields CDR1 SGHRS and CDR2 YFSETQ. CDR3 amino acids: CASSLDGLGGETQYF. CDR3 DNA sequence: TGCGCCAGCAGCTTGGATGGACTAGGGGGGGAGACCCAGTACTTC.

This clone was found once. The chain joins TRBV12-5 to TRBJ2-3; D is perhaps TRBD1 or TRBD2 (5 bases each). Germline loops: CDR1 LGHNT, CDR2 FRNRAP. The CDR3 contains 14 residues. Trimming shortened V by 6 bases and J by 4 bases, and 14 bases separated the two germline ends. The DNA of the CDR3 is TGTGCTAGTGGGCCGGGTCTGGGGGCAGATACGCAGTATTTT. Its translation: CASGPGLGADTQYF.

The sample holds a few counts of this clone. The J gene is TRBJ1-1, the V gene TRBV2, with 7 bases that match TRBD1. Per germline, CDR1 SNHLY and CDR2 FYNNEI. V trimming: 7 bases; J trimming: 4 bases; junction bases outside the gene matches: 6. The CDR3 is made up of 13 amino acids. The CDR3 DNA reads as TGTGCCAGCAACCGGGACAGTGGCACTGAAGCTTTCTTT. As protein: CASNRDSGTEAFF.

This chain joins TRBV12-3 or TRBV12-4 and TRBJ2-4, with D hard to call. This CDR3 comprises 13 residues. V dropped 3 bases and J dropped 0 bases, with 3 bases sitting between them. CDR3 in DNA: TGTGCCAGCAGTTTGACAGCCAAAAACATTCAGTACTTC. Translated, it gives CASSLTAKNIQYF.

The chain combines TRBV12-2 with TRBJ2-1; the table's D call, TRBD2, has no DNA check behind it. TRBV12-2 constitutes a pseudogene. This CDR3 comprises 14 residues. The chain's CDR3 is CASRSGGRGNEQFF. CDR3 DNA sequence: TGTGCAAGTCGCTCCGGGGGGAGGGGCAATGAGCAGTTCTTC.

The chain's CDR3 is CASSRAGEQFF. In DNA, the CDR3 is TGTGCCAGCAGTAGGGCCGGTGAGCAGTTCTTC. The chain joins TRBV3-1 (or the pseudogene TRBV3-2) to TRBJ2-1; D call uncertain. This CDR3 region has 11 residues. Germline CDR1 reads LGHDT; CDR2 reads YNNKEL (reference sequence). Trimming stripped 6 bases from V and 9 bases from J, with 9 bases between.

The CDR3 DNA is TGTGCCAGTAGTATTTTTGAGCGGAACAATGAGCAGTTCTTC. The encoded protein is CASSIFERNNEQFF. The chain uses TRBV19 and TRBJ2-1, with a tentative D call TRBD2 (5 bases). Germline loops: CDR1 LNHDA, CDR2 SQIVND (reference sequence). V lost 3 bases and J 5 bases, leaving 11 bases between the germline ends. This CDR3 contains 14 residues.

In this sample, this clone turned up a few times. V gene TRBV5-1 combines with J gene TRBJ1-1; D gene ambiguous. V was clipped by 4 bases and J by 6 bases, with 16 bases between them. From germline, CDR1 is SGHRS and CDR2 YFSETQ. This CDR3 spans 14 amino acids. The CDR3: CASSEDSMDAEAFF. The CDR3 nucleotides are TGCGCCAGCAGCGAAGACTCGATGGACGCTGAAGCTTTCTTT.

This chain uses TRBV5-1 with TRBJ2-1; perhaps D is TRBD1 or TRBD2 (5 bases each). Germline V gene sequence: CDR1 SGHRS, CDR2 YFSETQ. The CDR3 loop spans 17 amino acids. The V end was cut by 6 bases, the J end by 0 bases, with 19 bases between. For the CDR3, the DNA is TGCGCCAGCACCTCTGGGGGACGGCAAAGCTCCTACAATGAGCAGTTCTTC. It codes for CASTSGGRQSSYNEQFF.

This clone has only a few counts. The chain couples TRBV28 to TRBJ2-2; D is uncertain. V dropped 6 bases and J dropped 2 bases, with 7 bases sitting between them. Germline V gene sequence: CDR1 MDHEN, CDR2 SYDVKM. The CDR3 runs 13 residues. CDR3 coding DNA: TGTGCCAGCAGAAAGAAAAACACCGGGGAGCTGTTTTTT. This gives the protein CASRKKNTGELFF.

This chain links TRBV19 with TRBJ2-7, with 7 bases identical to TRBD2. The CDR3 loop spans 15 amino acids. Germline V gene sequence: CDR1 LNHDA, CDR2 SQIVND (reference sequence). V lost 5 bases and J lost 5; bases outside the gene matches: 12. The CDR3 spells CASSAPAGVVHEQYF. In DNA form, the CDR3 reads TGTGCCAGTAGTGCCCCCGCGGGAGTTGTCCACGAGCAGTACTTC. The full variable domain, its missing parts supplied by reference TRBV19 and TRBJ2-7, is DGGITQSPKYLFRKEGQNVTLSCEQNLNHDAMYWYRQDPGQGLRLIYYSQIVNDFQKGDIAEGYSVSREKKESFPLTVTSAQKNPTAFYLCASSAPAGVVHEQYFGPGTRLTVT.

This chain's CDR3 is CASSIGGYETQYF. The CDR3 region has the DNA TGTGCCAGTAGTATCGGCGGGTATGAGACCCAGTACTTC. The chain recombines TRBV19 with TRBJ2-5; possibly TRBD2 for D (5 bases). The CDR3 covers 13 residues. The V gene lost 3 bases and the J gene lost 5 bases, with 10 bases spanning the gap. CDR1 is LNHDA and CDR2 is SQIVND in the germline V gene (reference sequence).

This rearrangement joins TRBV11-2 to TRBJ1-2, with a weak D call TRBD1 (6 bases). Trimming removed 7 bases from V and 3 bases from J, with 21 bases in between. The V gene's germline CDR1 is SGHAT and CDR2 FQNNGV. The CDR3 length is 16 residues. The CDR3 loop reads CASTPGWGRRHYGYTF. DNA of the CDR3: TGTGCCAGCACTCCAGGGTGGGGGCGCCGACACTATGGCTACACCTTC.

This clone has more than one count but fewer than ten. This chain connects TRBV24-1 to TRBJ2-1; TRBD2 matches at 9 bases. V shed 0 bases, J shed 6 bases, and the junction held 5 bases outside the gene matches. This CDR3 is built from 16 residues. Germline CDR1 KGHDR, CDR2 SFDVKD. The CDR3 is CATSDLVSGSVNEQFF. DNA for the CDR3: TGTGCCACCAGTGATTTGGTTAGCGGGAGTGTCAATGAGCAGTTCTTC.

V usage is TRBV28 and J usage is TRBJ2-5; 7 bases match TRBD2. Looked up from germline, CDR1 is MDHEN and CDR2 is SYDVKM. J gave up 2 bases and V 1 base, and 1 base lay outside the gene matches. The CDR3 is made up of 14 amino acids. The CDR3 here is CASSLSRGQETQYF. CDR3 nucleotide sequence: TGTGCCAGCAGTTTATCGCGGGGGCAAGAGACCCAGTACTTC. Full variable domain (outside the CDR3, taken from reference TRBV28 and TRBJ2-5): DVKVTQSSRYLVKRTGEKVFLECVQDMDHENMFWYRQDPGLGLRLIYFSYDVKMKEKGDIPEGYSVSREKKERFSLILESASTNQTSMYLCASSLSRGQETQYFGPGTRLLVL.

This chain connects TRBV6-5 to TRBJ1-1; D ambiguous. The CDR3 extends over 14 amino acids. Trimming cost V 4 bases and J 7 bases, with 16 bases left between them. In germline, CDR1 is MNHEY, CDR2 SVGAGI. The CDR3 DNA sequence: TGTGCCAGCAGTTGGTCTTCGGTACCCCTTGAAGCTTTCTTT. Residues: CASSWSSVPLEAFF.

This clone was detected only a few times. The genes are TRBV6-1 and TRBJ2-6, with unresolved D. CDR1 is MNHNS, CDR2 SASEGT, per germline. This CDR3 contains 15 residues. V lost 0 bases to trimming and J lost 0 bases, with 3 bases between them. CDR3 in DNA: TGTGCCAGCAGTGAAGCTAGCTCTGGGGCCAACGTCCTGACTTTC. Translation gives CASSEASSGANVLTF.

V usage is TRBV2 and J usage is TRBJ1-2; D remains ambiguous. The CDR3 runs 12 residues. The V and J ends lost 7 bases and 0 bases respectively, with 6 bases between them. In germline, CDR1 is SNHLY, CDR2 FYNNEI. The CDR3 bases are TGTGCCAGCATGGGAGCTAACTATGGCTACACCTTC. It yields the protein CASMGANYGYTF.

The chain links TRBV6-1 to TRBJ2-7; 9 bases line up with TRBD1. V shed 3 bases and J 4 bases; nucleotides not matched to a gene: 7. This CDR3 is built from 15 residues. The germline V gene encodes CDR1 MNHNS and CDR2 SASEGT. The DNA for the CDR3 is TGTGCCAGCAGTGATTTGGGACAGGGCTTTTACGAGCAGTACTTC. Amino acid sequence: CASSDLGQGFYEQYF.

The chain is built from TRBV4-1 and TRBJ2-7; D perhaps matches TRBD2 (6 bases). The CDR3 consists of 15 residues. Trimming pared 1 base from V and 0 bases from J, leaving 10 bases between. Germline CDR1 and CDR2: MGHRA and YSYEKL. The CDR3 nucleotides read TGCGCCAGCAGCCAAGGGCGGGATCTCTCCTACGAGCAGTACTTC. This encodes CASSQGRDLSYEQYF.

In this sample, this clone turned up a few times. The chain links TRBV20-1 to TRBJ2-7, with D perhaps TRBD2 (5 bases). The germline CDR1 and CDR2 sequences are DFQATT and SNEGSKA (reference sequence). The CDR3 sequence is 12 residues long. Trimming cost V 3 bases and J 2 bases, with 8 bases left between them. Here the CDR3 reads CSASPTTYEQYF. CDR3 bases: TGCAGTGCTAGTCCGACTACCTACGAGCAGTACTTC.

The chain carries TRBV24-1 and TRBJ2-3; D unresolved. The CDR3 loop spans 16 amino acids. Trimming removed 5 bases at V and 0 bases at J, with 14 bases between. Germline V CDR1 and CDR2: KGHDR, SFDVKD. The CDR3: CATSVVGGPSTDTQYF. The DNA of the CDR3 is TGTGCCACCAGTGTCGTCGGCGGCCCTAGCACAGATACGCAGTATTTT.

This clone appeared a few times. CDR3 sequence: CASRLRTGATISSYNEQFF. DNA for the CDR3: TGTGCCAGCAGGCTACGGACAGGGGCGACCATTAGCTCCTACAATGAGCAGTTCTTC. The chain employs TRBV27 and TRBJ2-1, with TRBD1 identical over 9 bases. V gave up 6 bases and J gave up 0 bases; unmatched junction bases: 15. CDR1 and CDR2 (germline): MNHEY, SMNVEV (reference sequence). The CDR3 loop spans 19 amino acids.

The CDR3 nucleotides read TGTGCCAGTAGTATAGGGACTAGCGGCTACTACGAGCAGTACTTC. Amino acids: CASSIGTSGYYEQYF. The rearrangement uses TRBV19 and TRBJ2-7; 10 bases map to TRBD2. The J segment lost 3 bases and the V segment lost 1 base, leaving 3 bases of the junction unmatched. From germline, CDR1 is LNHDA and CDR2 SQIVND (reference sequence). This CDR3 is 15 amino acids long.